The present T cell receptor (beta chain) was sequenced within a study of response to subunit inactivated influenza vaccine. Points from the study as a whole: Authors suggested each seasonal influenza vaccination recruits few new T cells.

This clonotype was recorded many times. Its specificity is unknown. A single record per CDR3 protein comes from TCRdb applying MiXCR to the RT-PCR reads. The sample includes 650,000 or so distinct CDR3 sequences, about 15% of them seen just once. The CDR3 is made up of 14 amino acids. The trim removed 7 bases at V and 1 base at J, leaving 3 bases unmatched. The source material was PBMCs from blood, sampled 14 to 15 days before vaccination. The chain couples TRBV12-3 or TRBV12-4 to TRBJ2-2; TRBD1 matches at 7 bases. The receptor was isolated from a man between 50 and 59 years old who received an inactivated influenza vaccine. CDR3 protein: CASKTGVNTGELFF. DNA of the CDR3: TGTGCCAGCAAAACAGGGGTGAACACCGGGGAGCTGTTTTTT.